This T cell receptor (beta chain) was captured in a study of T cells after yellow fever vaccination (dated by TCRdb to about 2019). For the study in its entirety: The SMART-Seq v4 Ultra Low Input RNA kit was used to prepare libraries from fractions with low cell numbers. Bulk PBMC replicates and cell subsets were isolated from blood drawn at multiple timepoints before and after both primary and secondary immunization. The cohort comprised two healthy male donors, one aged 18 to 30 and one aged 30 to 40 years. To follow T-cell clones before and after both primary and booster YFV17D yellow fever vaccination, bulk TCR alpha and beta repertoires underwent longitudinal sequencing.

Details on this clonotype: Its antigen specificity is not known. No base quality values were provided; no much bigger clone lies one nucleotide off.

The instrument given in TCRdb is Illumina NovaSeq 6000. TCR cDNA was synthesized by 5'RACE template switching, which introduced a universal primer site and unique molecular identifiers. Priming of cDNA synthesis was performed from both the TCR alpha and TCR beta constant segments. Library amplification involved two PCR steps, and the second step added sample barcodes and sequencing adapters. Sequencing of the libraries was done on either Illumina HiSeq 2500 (2x100 bp) or NovaSeq (2x150 bp). Per the original workflow: MIGEC was used to demultiplex reads and collapse the reads into UMI consensus sequences, and MiXCR was used for V(D)J alignment. Using edgeR on replicate PBMC samples, clonotypes were called vaccine-responding if FDR was below 0.01 and the log2 fold change was above 5 up to day 15. Bulk clonotypes were assigned CD4 or CD8 identity according to which sequenced CD4 or CD8 repertoire held them at higher abundance. TCRdb applied fastp at Q25 and MiXCR to the public reads, then kept only in-frame beta chains. Merged by CDR3 protein, the rows form single entries marked with the most common genes and DNA. TCRdb, not the authors, supplied the V and J calls. Counted in this sample were 120,000 or so distinct CDR3 sequences; around 9.8% of them appeared once. 30% to 40% of the sample goes to the ten largest clones.

The treatment or condition label, read with the paper, signifies: live attenuated yellow fever vaccine strain. PBMCs were isolated from peripheral blood using a standard Ficoll-Paque protocol. Dynabeads CD4 and CD8 positive selection kits were used to isolate the CD4 and CD8 T-cell fractions. TriZol was used to extract RNA from bulk PBMCs, CD4 and CD8 fractions, and dextramer-positive and dextramer-negative fractions. V loses 3 bases at its end and J loses 2 bases; junction bases beyond the gene matches: 2. The CDR3 goes from the cysteine to the phenylalanine over 14 residues. Only the CDR3 portion is preserved as DNA: 42 bases, with reading frame beginning at the first base. Per the germline V gene, SGHTA is the CDR1 and FQGTGA is the CDR2. Points the paper makes about the study in general: Only two donors were included in the study, so the extent to which the findings can be generalized is limited. FACS-sorted repertoires could contain abundant contaminating clonotypes from the bulk population, so computational filtering was required. A small fraction of clonotypes appeared in both the CD4 and CD8 compartments, likely as a result of convergent recombination. The secondary T-cell response was weaker than the primary response but faster, peaking on day 5 instead of day 15. After the booster, most clones that had expanded after primary vaccination were detected again (around 97% of CD4 and more than 80% of CD8), suggesting broad maintenance of memory.

The sequence was obtained from a young man who received the YFV17D yellow fever vaccine. The starting material was CD8+ T cells sorted from PBMCs, obtained on the day of the yellow fever booster vaccination. The chain employs TRBV7-3 and TRBJ2-5, with 8 junctional bases fitting TRBD2. The CDR3 reads as follows: CASSLAGGQETQYF. The bases read TGTGCCAGCAGCTTGGCGGGGGGACAAGAGACCCAGTACTTC.